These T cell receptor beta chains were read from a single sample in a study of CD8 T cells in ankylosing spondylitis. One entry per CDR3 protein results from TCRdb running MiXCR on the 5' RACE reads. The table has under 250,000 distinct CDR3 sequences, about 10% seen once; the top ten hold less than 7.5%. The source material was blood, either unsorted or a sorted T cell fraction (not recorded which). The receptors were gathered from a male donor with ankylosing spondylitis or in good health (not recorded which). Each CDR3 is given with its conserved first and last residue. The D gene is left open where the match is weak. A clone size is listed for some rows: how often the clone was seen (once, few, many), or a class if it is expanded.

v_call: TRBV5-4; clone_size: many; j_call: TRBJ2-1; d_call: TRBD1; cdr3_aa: CASSYPDRGHWEQFF; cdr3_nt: TGTGCCAGCAGCTACCCCGACAGGGGTCATTGGGAGCAGTTCTTC
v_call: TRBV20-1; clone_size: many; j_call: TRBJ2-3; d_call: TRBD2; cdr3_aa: CSASGAGGSADTQYF; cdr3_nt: TGCAGTGCTAGTGGGGCGGGGGGGTCGGCAGATACGCAGTATTTT
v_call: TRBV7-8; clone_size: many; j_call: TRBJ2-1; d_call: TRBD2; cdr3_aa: CASSFPRLAGVTYNEQFF; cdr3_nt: TGTGCCAGCAGCTTCCCTCGACTAGCGGGAGTGACGTACAATGAGCAGTTCTTC
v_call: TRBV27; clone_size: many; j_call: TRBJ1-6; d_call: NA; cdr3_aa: CASSSMINYNSPLHF; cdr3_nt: TGTGCCAGCAGTTCAATGATTAACTATAATTCACCCCTCCACTTT
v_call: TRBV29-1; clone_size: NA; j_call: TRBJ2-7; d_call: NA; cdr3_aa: CSVDGGADYEQYF; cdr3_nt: TGCAGCGTTGATGGCGGGGCTGACTACGAGCAGTACTTC
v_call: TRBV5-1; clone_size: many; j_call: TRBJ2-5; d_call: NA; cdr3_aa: CASSLEVGLGQETQYF; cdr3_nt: TGCGCCAGCAGCTTGGAAGTAGGGTTGGGGCAAGAGACCCAGTACTTC
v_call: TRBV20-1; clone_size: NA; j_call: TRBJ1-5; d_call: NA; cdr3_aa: CSVATGDQPQHF; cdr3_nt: TGCAGTGTTGCGACGGGCGATCAGCCCCAGCATTTT
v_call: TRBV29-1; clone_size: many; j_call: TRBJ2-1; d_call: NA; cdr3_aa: CSVMDPYNEQFF; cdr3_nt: TGCAGCGTGATGGACCCCTACAATGAGCAGTTCTTC
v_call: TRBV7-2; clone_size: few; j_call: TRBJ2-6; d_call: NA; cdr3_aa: CASSTRGVTGANVLTF; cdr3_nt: TGTGCCAGCAGCACCAGGGGGGTCACTGGGGCCAACGTCCTGACTTTC
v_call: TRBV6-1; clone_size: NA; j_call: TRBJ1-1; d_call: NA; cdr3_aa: CASSSVLSGDSGTEAFF; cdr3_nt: TGTGCCAGCAGCTCGGTCCTTTCAGGGGACTCGGGGACTGAAGCTTTCTTT
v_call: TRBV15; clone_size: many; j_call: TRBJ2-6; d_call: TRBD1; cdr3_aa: CATRPGQGLSGANVLTF; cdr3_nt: TGTGCCACCCGACCGGGACAGGGCCTCTCTGGGGCCAACGTCCTGACTTTC
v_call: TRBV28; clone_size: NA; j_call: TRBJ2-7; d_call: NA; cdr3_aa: CASLAESSYEQYF; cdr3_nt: TGTGCCAGCTTAGCGGAGAGCTCCTACGAGCAGTACTTC
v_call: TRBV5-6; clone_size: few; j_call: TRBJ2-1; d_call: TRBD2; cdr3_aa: CASSTMTSGSWNEQFF; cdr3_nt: TGTGCCAGCAGTACCATGACTAGCGGATCTTGGAATGAGCAGTTCTTC
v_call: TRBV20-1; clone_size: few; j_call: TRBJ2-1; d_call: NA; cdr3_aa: CSARGRGRASYNEQFF; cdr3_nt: TGCAGTGCTAGAGGTCGGGGTCGGGCCTCCTACAATGAGCAGTTCTTC
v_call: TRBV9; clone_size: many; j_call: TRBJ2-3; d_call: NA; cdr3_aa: CASSPWGGVRFDTQYF; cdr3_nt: TGTGCCAGCAGCCCTTGGGGCGGGGTAAGGTTCGATACGCAGTATTTT
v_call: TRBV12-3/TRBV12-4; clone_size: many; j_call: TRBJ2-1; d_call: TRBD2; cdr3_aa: CASRTGGAGNEQFF; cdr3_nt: TGTGCCAGCAGAACCGGGGGGGCGGGCAATGAGCAGTTCTTC
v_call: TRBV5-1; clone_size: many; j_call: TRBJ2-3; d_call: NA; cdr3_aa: CASSLPPPRTDTQYF; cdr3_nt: TGCGCCAGCAGCCTGCCTCCCCCTCGCACAGATACGCAGTATTTT
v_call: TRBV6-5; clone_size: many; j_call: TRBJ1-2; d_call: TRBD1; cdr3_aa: CASSFTGGSNYGYTF; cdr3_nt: TGTGCCAGCAGTTTTACAGGGGGCTCAAACTATGGCTACACCTTC
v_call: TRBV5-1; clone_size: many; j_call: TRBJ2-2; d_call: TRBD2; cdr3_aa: CASSTGTKNTGELFF; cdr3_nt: TGCGCCAGCAGCACCGGGACTAAGAACACCGGGGAGCTGTTTTTT
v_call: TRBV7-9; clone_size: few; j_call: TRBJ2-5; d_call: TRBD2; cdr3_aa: CASSSRGQETQYF; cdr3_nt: TGTGCCAGCAGCTCGCGGGGGCAAGAGACCCAGTACTTC
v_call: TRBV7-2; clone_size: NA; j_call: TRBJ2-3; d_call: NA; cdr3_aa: CASSLYLRGKDTQYF; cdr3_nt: TGTGCCAGCAGCTTATATCTCAGGGGTAAAGATACGCAGTATTTT
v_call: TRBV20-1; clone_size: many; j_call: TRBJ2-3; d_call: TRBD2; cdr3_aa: CSAPHPAPTSGGPTDTQYF; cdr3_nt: TGCAGTGCTCCCCACCCCGCCCCGACTAGCGGGGGGCCCACGGATACGCAGTATTTT
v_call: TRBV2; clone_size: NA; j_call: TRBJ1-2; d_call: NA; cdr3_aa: CASRETELGTF; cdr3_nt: TGTGCCAGCAGGGAGACAGAACTGGGGACCTTC
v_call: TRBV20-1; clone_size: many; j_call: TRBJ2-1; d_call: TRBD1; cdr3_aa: CSASPSDRDYNEQFF; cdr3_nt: TGCAGTGCTAGTCCAAGCGACAGGGATTACAATGAGCAGTTCTTC
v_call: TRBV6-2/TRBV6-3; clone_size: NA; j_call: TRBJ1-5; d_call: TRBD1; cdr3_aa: CASNEQGAAQPQHF; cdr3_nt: TGTGCCAGCAATGAACAGGGGGCTGCTCAGCCCCAGCATTTT
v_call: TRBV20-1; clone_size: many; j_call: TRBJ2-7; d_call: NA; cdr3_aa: CSASSLAEQYF; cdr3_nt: TGCAGTGCTAGTTCTCTTGCCGAGCAGTACTTC
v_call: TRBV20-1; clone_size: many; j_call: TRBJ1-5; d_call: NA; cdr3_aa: CSASDRRQEDQPQHF; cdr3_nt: TGCAGTGCTAGTGATCGAAGACAGGAAGATCAGCCCCAGCATTTT
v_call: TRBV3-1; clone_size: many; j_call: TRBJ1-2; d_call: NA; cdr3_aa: CASRSGTWGYTF; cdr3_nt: TGTGCCAGCAGGTCAGGGACGTGGGGCTACACCTTC
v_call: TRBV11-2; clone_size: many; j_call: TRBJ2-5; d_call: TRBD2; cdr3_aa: CASSSGLAGILETQYF; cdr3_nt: TGTGCCAGCAGCTCAGGACTAGCGGGAATACTAGAGACCCAGTACTTC
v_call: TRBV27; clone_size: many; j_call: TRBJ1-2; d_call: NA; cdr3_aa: CASSPSPTGLAGYTF; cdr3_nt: TGTGCCAGCAGCCCGAGCCCCACAGGGTTGGCTGGCTACACCTTC
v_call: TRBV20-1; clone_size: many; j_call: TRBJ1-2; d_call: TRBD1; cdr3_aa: CSARLFLGNRGENHYGYTF; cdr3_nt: TGCAGTGCTAGATTGTTTCTCGGAAACAGGGGGGAAAATCACTATGGCTACACCTTC
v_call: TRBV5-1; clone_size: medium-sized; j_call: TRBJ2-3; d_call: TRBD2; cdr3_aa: CASSLNGLAGGIDTQYF; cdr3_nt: TGCGCCAGCAGCTTAAACGGACTAGCGGGGGGCATAGATACGCAGTATTTT
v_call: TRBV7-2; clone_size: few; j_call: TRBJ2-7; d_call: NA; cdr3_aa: CASSPYRGGFYEQYF; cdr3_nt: TGTGCCAGCAGCCCATACAGGGGGGGCTTTTACGAGCAGTACTTC
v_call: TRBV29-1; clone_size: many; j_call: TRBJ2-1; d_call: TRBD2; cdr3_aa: CSVGPASGFYNEQFF; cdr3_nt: TGCAGCGTTGGACCGGCTAGCGGGTTTTACAATGAGCAGTTCTTC
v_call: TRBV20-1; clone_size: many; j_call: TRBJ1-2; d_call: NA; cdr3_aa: CSASRVGGYTF; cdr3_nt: TGCAGTGCTAGCCGGGTGGGTGGCTACACCTTC
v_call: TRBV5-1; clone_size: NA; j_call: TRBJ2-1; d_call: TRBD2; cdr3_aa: CASSTRTSGGLNEQFF; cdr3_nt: TGCGCCAGCAGCACCCGGACTAGCGGGGGGCTAAATGAGCAGTTCTTC
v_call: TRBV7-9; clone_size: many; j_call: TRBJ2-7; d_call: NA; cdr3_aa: CASSLERYEQYF; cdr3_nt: TGTGCCAGCAGCTTAGAGCGCTACGAGCAGTACTTC
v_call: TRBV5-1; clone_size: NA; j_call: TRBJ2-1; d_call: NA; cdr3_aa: CASSLAGFNEQFF; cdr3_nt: TGCGCCAGCAGCTTGGCGGGATTCAATGAGCAGTTCTTC
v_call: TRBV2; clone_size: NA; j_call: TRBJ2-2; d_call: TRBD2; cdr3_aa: CASSESGGNTGELFF; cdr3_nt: TGTGCCAGCAGTGAAAGCGGGGGAAACACCGGGGAGCTGTTTTTT
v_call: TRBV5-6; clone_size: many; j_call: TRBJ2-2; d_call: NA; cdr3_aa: CASTPWRSTGELFF; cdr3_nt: TGTGCCAGCACCCCCTGGCGGAGCACCGGGGAGCTGTTTTTT
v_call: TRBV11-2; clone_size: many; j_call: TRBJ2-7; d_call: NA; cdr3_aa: CASSLTTGLIYEQYF; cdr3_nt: TGTGCCAGCAGCTTAACCACAGGCCTAATCTACGAGCAGTACTTC